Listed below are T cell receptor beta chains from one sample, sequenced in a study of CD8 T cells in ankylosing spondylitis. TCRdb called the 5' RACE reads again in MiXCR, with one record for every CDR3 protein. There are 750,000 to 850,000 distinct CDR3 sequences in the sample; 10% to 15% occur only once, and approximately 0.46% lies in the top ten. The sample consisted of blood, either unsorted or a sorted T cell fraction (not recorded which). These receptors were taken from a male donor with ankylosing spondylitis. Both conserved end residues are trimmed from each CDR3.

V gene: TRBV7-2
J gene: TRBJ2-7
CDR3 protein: ASTPRDRGYEEQY

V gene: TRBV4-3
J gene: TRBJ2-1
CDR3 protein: ASSRRPETGTYNEQF

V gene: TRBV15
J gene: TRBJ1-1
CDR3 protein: ATSRAGLVPGAF

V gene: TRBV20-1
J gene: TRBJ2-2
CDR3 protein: SAATGGWDTGELF

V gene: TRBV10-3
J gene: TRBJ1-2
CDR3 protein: AISERELGGYT

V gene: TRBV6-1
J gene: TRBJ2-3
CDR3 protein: ASRPLARGDTQY

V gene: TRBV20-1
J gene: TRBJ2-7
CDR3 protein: SARDPGRDQYEQY

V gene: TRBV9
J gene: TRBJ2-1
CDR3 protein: ASSPNPAPEYNEQF

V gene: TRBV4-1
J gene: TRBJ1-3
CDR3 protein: ASRQGLSGNTIY

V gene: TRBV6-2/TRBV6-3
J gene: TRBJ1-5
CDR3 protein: ASSYFSIPGTRRDQPQH

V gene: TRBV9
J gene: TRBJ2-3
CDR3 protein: ASSVAPTGTGQDTQY

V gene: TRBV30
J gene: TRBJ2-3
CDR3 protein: AWRVKGISTDTQY

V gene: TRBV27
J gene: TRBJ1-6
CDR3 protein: ASSSTKSSYNSPLH

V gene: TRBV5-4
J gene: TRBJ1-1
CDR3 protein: ASSPGLGSMNTEAF

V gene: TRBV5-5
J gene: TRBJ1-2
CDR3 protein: ASSQTGGNGYT

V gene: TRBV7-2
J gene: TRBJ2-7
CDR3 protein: ASSPGVWLGWEQY